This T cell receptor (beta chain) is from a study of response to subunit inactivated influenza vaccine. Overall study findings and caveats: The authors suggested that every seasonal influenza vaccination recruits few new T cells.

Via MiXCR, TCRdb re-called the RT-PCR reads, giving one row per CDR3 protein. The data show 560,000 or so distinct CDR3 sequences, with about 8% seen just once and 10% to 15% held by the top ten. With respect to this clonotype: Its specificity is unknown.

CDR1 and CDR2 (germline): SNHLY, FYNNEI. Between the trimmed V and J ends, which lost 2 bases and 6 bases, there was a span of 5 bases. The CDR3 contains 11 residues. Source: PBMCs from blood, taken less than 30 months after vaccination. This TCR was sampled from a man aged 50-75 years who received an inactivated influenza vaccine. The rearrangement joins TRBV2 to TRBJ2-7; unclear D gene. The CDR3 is CASSETFEQYF. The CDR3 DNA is TGTGCCAGCAGTGAAACTTTCGAGCAGTACTTC.